A single sample gave rise to the 26 T cell receptor beta chains below, sequenced in a study of blood T cell repertoires in COVID-19. Libraries were prepared by immunoSEQ multiplex PCR; TCRdb keeps only in-frame clonotypes and omits some of them. The sample carries 200,000 to 250,000 clones, 88% recorded once. Source material: PBMCs or T cells enriched from blood (not recorded which). The receptors here all came from a young woman who had been exposed to COVID-19.

The rearrangement joins TRBV19 to TRBJ1-1; tentatively, D is TRBD1 (6 bases). V lost 5 bases to trimming and J lost 0 bases, with 10 bases between them. This CDR3 is 14 amino acids long. CDR1 and CDR2 from the germline V gene are LNHDA and SQIVND (reference sequence). The CDR3 region is CASSPQGLNTEAFF. In DNA, the CDR3 is TGTGCCAGTAGTCCACAGGGTCTGAACACTGAAGCTTTCTTT.

The chain employs TRBV5-1 and TRBJ2-1; TRBD2 matches 11 bases. The germline CDR1 and CDR2 sequences are SGHRS and YFSETQ. This CDR3 contains 16 residues. Losses at the gene ends were 2 bases for V and 7 bases for J; bases not matched to a gene: 8. CDR3 residues: CASSFGLAGRGNEQFF. The CDR3, as DNA: TGCGCCAGCAGCTTCGGACTAGCGGGCCGGGGTAATGAGCAGTTCTTC.

The V gene is TRBV19, the J gene TRBJ2-3; the match to TRBD2 covers 7 bases. The CDR3 contains 16 residues. Germline lookup yields CDR1 LNHDA and CDR2 SQIVND (reference sequence). The ends lost 3 bases at V and 4 bases at J; junction bases unmatched: 10. CDR3 sequence reads: CASSIRLAGLPDTQYF. DNA for the CDR3: TGTGCCAGTAGTATCCGACTAGCAGGCCTGCCAGATACGCAGTATTTT.

The chain has TRBV6-5 and TRBJ1-6; D unclear. Trimming cost V 7 bases and J 9 bases, with 19 bases left between them. The germline V gene encodes CDR1 MNHEY and CDR2 SVGAGI. This CDR3 has 15 amino acids. The CDR3 DNA sequence: TGTGCCAGCACCCCCGGGAGGGCCATGGGTTCACCCCTCCACTTT. Its protein is CASTPGRAMGSPLHF.

The CDR3 here is CASSPGLGTDTQYF. As DNA, the CDR3 is TGTGCCAGCAGTCCGGGACTGGGCACAGATACGCAGTATTTT. J is TRBJ2-3 and V is TRBV2; D is perhaps TRBD2 (6 bases). The germline gives CDR1 SNHLY, CDR2 FYNNEI. The CDR3 runs 14 residues. V lost 5 bases to trimming and J lost 1 base, with 10 bases between them.

This sequence joins TRBV6-5 and TRBJ1-5, with D unresolved. There are 15 residues in the CDR3. Per the germline V gene, CDR1 is MNHEY and CDR2 is SVGAGI. V lost 5 bases and J lost 1, with 12 bases in between. The CDR3 region has the DNA TGTGCCAGCAGTAGAGCAACGGGAAGCAATCAGCCCCAGCATTTT. This encodes CASSRATGSNQPQHF.

CDR3 nucleotides: TGTGCCAGCAATTACAGGGGGCTGAACACTGAAGCTTTCTTT. It yields the protein CASNYRGLNTEAFF. The chain carries TRBV28 and TRBJ1-1; TRBD1 matches 9 bases. The V gene's germline CDR1 is MDHEN and CDR2 SYDVKM. V lost 7 bases, J lost 0 bases, and 3 bases stayed unmatched. The CDR3 consists of 14 residues.

This chain joins TRBV9 and TRBJ1-5; D is uncertain. The germline V gene encodes CDR1 SGDLS and CDR2 YYNGEE. The V end lost 4 bases, the J end lost 7 bases, and 12 bases lay between the germline ends. The CDR3 spans 13 residues. This chain's CDR3 is CASSKEDAQPQHF. In DNA form, the CDR3 reads TGTGCCAGCAGCAAAGAGGATGCCCAGCCCCAGCATTTT.

The chain has TRBV10-1 and TRBJ2-1; 8 nucleotides agree with TRBD2. Germline V gene data show CDR1 as WNHNN and CDR2 as SYGVQD (reference sequence). V gave up 6 bases and J gave up 0 bases; unmatched junction bases: 10. This CDR3 comprises 17 residues. CDR3 DNA: TGCGCCAGCAGCGAAATAGCGGGGTTGAGCTCCTACAATGAGCAGTTCTTC. It translates to CASSEIAGLSSYNEQFF.

This clone was recorded a few times. V is TRBV4-1 and J is TRBJ1-1, with D unclear. This CDR3 spans 13 amino acids. Germline CDR1 and CDR2: MGHRA and YSYEKL. The germline V and J ends were trimmed by 1 base and 7 bases, with 10 bases remaining between them. The CDR3 nucleotides are TGCGCCAGCAGCCAAGGGAGATCGATTGAAGCTTTCTTT. Translation: CASSQGRSIEAFF.

V usage is TRBV28 and J usage is TRBJ2-5; 14 positions agree with TRBD2. This CDR3 is 17 amino acids long. With 6 bases clipped from V and 4 bases from J, the junction kept 10 bases outside the gene matches. Germline V gene data show CDR1 as MDHEN and CDR2 as SYDVKM. The DNA for the CDR3 is TGTGCCAGCAGGGGGGGACTAGCGGGAGCGATCGGAGAGACCCAGTACTTC. As protein: CASRGGLAGAIGETQYF.

V usage is TRBV7-3 and J usage is TRBJ2-3, with a weak D call TRBD1 (6 bases). The CDR3 is 14 amino acids. Per germline, CDR1 SGHTA and CDR2 FQGTGA. Trimming shortened V by 5 bases and J by 2 bases, and 11 bases separated the two germline ends. Here the CDR3 DNA reads TGTGCCAGCAGCCGACAGGCTTTCACAGATACGCAGTATTTT. Amino acids: CASSRQAFTDTQYF.

This sequence joins TRBV5-1 and TRBJ2-7, with 7 bases that match TRBD2. This CDR3 has 15 amino acids. The germline CDR1 and CDR2 sequences are SGHRS and YFSETQ. J gave up 0 bases and V 0 bases, and 3 bases lay outside the gene matches. The CDR3 coding sequence is TGCGCCAGCAGCTTGGGTTCGGGAGGCTCCTACGAGCAGTACTTC. It codes for CASSLGSGGSYEQYF.

In its sample, this clone was seen once. The CDR3 DNA reads as TGTGCCAGCAAACTCAGGGCCTTCACAGATACGCAGTATTTT. It encodes CASKLRAFTDTQYF. The J gene is TRBJ2-3, the V gene TRBV6-5; maybe TRBD1 (5 bases). The CDR3 has 14 amino acids. The germline V gene has CDR1 MNHEY and CDR2 SVGAGI. V was shortened by 7 bases and J by 2 bases, with 13 bases between the two germline ends.

The gene calls are TRBV10-1 and TRBJ2-5, with D possibly matching TRBD2 (6 bases). Trimming stripped 4 bases from V and 3 bases from J, with 18 bases between. The CDR3 extends over 16 amino acids. Germline V lookup: CDR1 WNHNN, CDR2 SYGVQD (reference sequence). This CDR3 reads CASSGGVSSGKETQYF. In nucleotides, the CDR3 is TGCGCCAGCAGTGGGGGGGTAAGTAGCGGTAAAGAGACCCAGTACTTC.

This clone was recorded only once. This chain joins TRBV2 and TRBJ1-2; D not resolved. Germline V CDR1 and CDR2: SNHLY, FYNNEI. Trimming cost V 3 bases and J 4 bases, with 24 bases left between them. There are 18 residues in the CDR3. The CDR3 loop reads CASSELRGGYATFYGYTF. In DNA form, the CDR3 reads TGTGCCAGCAGTGAGCTCCGGGGTGGTTACGCCACATTCTATGGCTACACCTTC.

The chain recombines TRBV5-4 with TRBJ2-3, with TRBD2 matching over 7 bases. The J segment lost 0 bases and the V segment lost 6 bases, leaving 4 bases of the junction unmatched. This CDR3 contains 14 residues. The V gene's germline CDR1 is SGHNT and CDR2 YYREEE (reference sequence). The chain's CDR3 is CASTPGGSTDTQYF. For the CDR3, the DNA is TGTGCCAGCACGCCGGGGGGTAGCACAGATACGCAGTATTTT.

The V gene is TRBV12-3 or TRBV12-4, the J gene TRBJ1-1; weak D call: TRBD1 (5 bases). Trimming removed 8 bases at V and 4 bases at J, with 14 bases between. CDR3 length: 13 residues. The CDR3 coding sequence is TGTGCCAGCGGAGGGGCCCCGGGCACTGAAGCTTTCTTT. It codes for CASGGAPGTEAFF.

The chain joins TRBV21-1 to TRBJ2-1; the D segment call TRBD2 is taken from the table without a DNA check. TRBV21-1 is a pseudogene. The CDR3 consists of 18 residues. CDR3 in DNA: TGTGCCAGCAGCAAAGCCTCACAGACTAGCGGGAAGGGCGATGAGCAGTTCTTC. Its protein product is CASSKASQTSGKGDEQFF.

This clone turned up a few times. This chain uses TRBV9 with TRBJ1-2; no firm D call. Germline V gene sequence: CDR1 SGDLS, CDR2 YYNGEE. Trimming took off 2 bases at V and 6 bases at J, with 5 bases between the two ends. The CDR3 totals 11 residues. CDR3: CASSVPNGYTF. CDR3 sequence (DNA): TGTGCCAGCAGCGTCCCTAATGGCTACACCTTC.

In DNA form, the CDR3 reads TGTGCCACCAGCAGCGAAGGGGGCGACGAGCCCCAGCATTTT. Its translation is CATSSEGGDEPQHF. This chain links TRBV15 with TRBJ1-5; 7 nucleotides agree with TRBD1. V shed 3 bases and J 8 bases; nucleotides not matched to a gene: 7. The V gene's germline CDR1 is LNHNV and CDR2 YYDKDF (reference sequence). The CDR3 has 14 amino acids.

The chain has TRBV12-3 or TRBV12-4 and TRBJ1-2; 12 nucleotides agree with TRBD1. The CDR3 covers 13 residues. After removal of 3 bases from V and 8 bases from J, the junction contained 1 base not matched to a gene. CDR3 sequence (DNA): TGTGCCAGCAGTTTCGGGACAGGGGGCGGCTACACCTTC. Protein sequence: CASSFGTGGGYTF.

A single count supports this clone. The V call is TRBV27, the J call TRBJ1-1, with 7 bases identical to TRBD1. Germline V gene data show CDR1 as MNHEY and CDR2 as SMNVEV (reference sequence). This CDR3 is built from 13 residues. The V and J ends lost 3 bases and 6 bases, in that order; junction bases with no gene match: 4. The CDR3 sequence is CASSLGQGAEAFF. CDR3 bases: TGTGCCAGCAGTTTGGGGCAGGGGGCTGAAGCTTTCTTT.

V usage is TRBV2 and J usage is TRBJ2-1; possible D gene TRBD1, 5 bases. Trimming removed 10 bases from V and 4 bases from J, with 14 bases in between. CDR1 is SNHLY and CDR2 is FYNNEI in the germline V gene. This CDR3 comprises 13 residues. CDR3 protein: CAKRLDSYNEQFF. CDR3 sequence (DNA): TGTGCCAAAAGACTCGACAGTTACAATGAGCAGTTCTTC.

Concerning this clone itself: Other DNA sequences in the sample encode the same CDR3. The V call is TRBV30, the J call TRBJ2-7, with 9 bases lining up with TRBD1. Losses at the gene ends were 0 bases for V and 6 bases for J; bases not matched to a gene: 6. The CDR3 is 14 amino acids. CDR1 is GTSNPN and CDR2 is SVGIG in the germline V gene (reference sequence). The CDR3 DNA follows: TGTGCCTGGAGTGTTCCCGGACAGGGGTTCGAGCAGTACTTC. Translated, it gives CAWSVPGQGFEQYF. The full variable domain, with the rest looked up from reference TRBV30 and TRBJ2-7, is SQTIHQWPATLVQPVGSPLSLECTVEGTSNPNLYWYRQAAGRGLQLLFYSVGIGQISSEVPQNLSASRPQDRQFILSSKKLLLSDSGFYLCAWSVPGQGFEQYFGPGTRLTVT.

This chain uses TRBV24-1 with TRBJ2-1; TRBD2 agrees at 12 bases. CDR1 is KGHDR and CDR2 is SFDVKD in the germline V gene. V dropped 2 bases and J dropped 9; count of bases not matched to a gene: 7. This CDR3 is built from 16 residues. CDR3 sequence (DNA): TGTGCCACCAGTGATTCGACTAGCGGGAGAAGTGGTGAGCAGTTCTTC. It translates to CATSDSTSGRSGEQFF.